This T cell receptor beta chain was identified in a study of cytomegalovirus exposure and HLA in healthy donors. This clone has only a few counts. Its antigen is not known. PCR was performed using 60 Vbeta and 13 Jbeta primers. TCRdb keeps only in-frame clones here, not all; method: immunoSEQ multiplex PCR. The data show fewer than 120,000 clones, with 70% to 85% seen just once and roughly 6% held by the top ten. Study-wide findings and caveats: From TCR beta sequences, most subjects' HLA-A and HLA-B alleles were reportedly predicted accurately. Some TCR beta chains (roughly 150 of them) were listed as cytomegalovirus-associated. Available immune exposure information covered CMV serostatus only.

V lost 4 bases and J lost 8; bases outside the gene matches: 9. Looked up from germline, CDR1 is LGHNA and CDR2 is YSLEER. The CDR3 consists of 15 residues. V is TRBV4-3 and J is TRBJ2-1, with 9 bases matching TRBD1. Sequenced sample: PBMCs. This clonotype was sampled from a man aged 25-45 years in good health and CMV-seropositive. As DNA, the CDR3 is TGCGCCAGCAGCCCGGGACAGGGTAGAGGAGATGAGCAGTTCTTC. As protein: CASSPGQGRGDEQFF.